The T cell receptor (beta chain) described here comes from a study of OX40 agonist ivuxolimab in advanced cancers. This clone was seen a handful of times. Generated by immunoSEQ multiplex PCR, the TCRdb table keeps only in-frame clones and is missing some. Among fewer than 85,000 clones listed, 70% to 85% were seen once. The CDR3 runs 14 residues. CDR1 is KGHSH, CDR2 LQKENI, per germline. Trimming at V came to 3 bases and at J to 7 bases, leaving 5 bases not matched to a gene. The TCR originated in an adult with an advanced solid tumor such as melanoma, head and neck, liver or kidney cancer. Material: CD4+ or CD8+ T cells sorted from blood, obtained in a trial of the OX40 agonist ivuxolimab. The chain carries TRBV18 and TRBJ2-7; 11 bases align to TRBD1. The CDR3 loop is CASSPGTGGVEQYF. The CDR3 region has the DNA TGTGCCAGCTCACCCGGGACAGGGGGTGTTGAGCAGTACTTC.